Below are 14 T cell receptor beta chains sequenced from a single sample in a study of cytomegalovirus exposure and HLA in healthy donors. Amplification used 60 Vbeta primers and 13 Jbeta primers. Sequencing was performed with immunoSEQ multiplex PCR; in TCRdb, only in-frame clones are kept and a portion is missing. The table includes 150,000 to 200,000 clones, about four fifths detected once. Sequenced input: PBMCs. The receptors shown here come from a young woman in good health and CMV-seropositive.

The chain joins TRBV2 to TRBJ2-7; 7 bases align to TRBD2. Germline CDR1 reads SNHLY; CDR2 reads FYNNEI. CDR3 length equals 13 residues. Trimming removed 6 bases from V and 3 bases from J; junction bases left unmatched: 5. In nucleotides, the CDR3 is TGTGCCAGCAGCCCGGGACTAAACTACGAGCAGTACTTC. Its translation: CASSPGLNYEQYF.

The chain recombines TRBV6-5 with TRBJ2-3; maybe TRBD2 (5 bases). The CDR3 length is 12 residues. V lost 5 bases to trimming and J lost 7 bases, with 10 bases between them. Germline loops: CDR1 MNHEY, CDR2 SVGAGI. DNA for the CDR3: TGTGCCAGCAGTCGCCGGGGAAATACGCAGTATTTT. This sequence encodes CASSRRGNTQYF.

The CDR3, as DNA: TGTGCCAGCAGTTACTCAGGGGATGGCTACACCTTC. Translation gives CASSYSGDGYTF. V gene TRBV6-5 combines with J gene TRBJ1-2; TRBD1 might be the D (5 bases). This CDR3 has 12 residues. The germline V and J ends were trimmed by 0 bases and 6 bases, with 5 bases remaining between them. Germline CDR1 MNHEY, CDR2 SVGAGI.

The V gene is TRBV7-9, the J gene TRBJ2-6, with a possible D match to TRBD1 (6 bases). V was cut by 5 bases and J by 5 bases, with 16 bases left in between. Looked up from germline, CDR1 is SEHNR and CDR2 is FQNEAQ (reference sequence). The CDR3 has 16 residues. This chain's CDR3 is CASSIGFQGRANVLTF. CDR3 nucleotides: TGTGCCAGCAGCATTGGCTTCCAGGGGCGGGCCAACGTCCTGACTTTC.

The rearrangement joins TRBV28 to TRBJ1-4, with D possibly TRBD1 on 6 matching bases. The CDR3 totals 16 residues. The V gene's germline CDR1 is MDHEN and CDR2 SYDVKM. V was pared by 4 bases and J by 3 bases, with 15 bases between. In DNA form, the CDR3 reads TGTGCCAGCAGTTCTTTACAGGGACCTTCTAATGAAAAACTGTTTTTT. It codes for CASSSLQGPSNEKLFF.

This clone came up a few times. The chain uses TRBV10-1 and TRBJ1-1, with D possibly being TRBD1 (5 bases). Germline V gene sequence: CDR1 WNHNN, CDR2 SYGVQD (reference sequence). This CDR3 is built from 12 residues. Trimming took off 4 bases at V and 4 bases at J, with 7 bases between the two ends. CDR3 residues: CASSGGGTEAFF. CDR3 in DNA: TGCGCCAGCAGTGGGGGGGGCACTGAAGCTTTCTTT.

The chain uses TRBV9 and TRBJ1-5; TRBD1 is a possible D gene (5 bases). CDR1 is SGDLS, CDR2 YYNGEE, per germline. Between the trimmed V and J ends, which lost 0 bases and 0 bases, there was a span of 7 bases. CDR3 length equals 15 residues. The CDR3, as DNA: TGTGCCAGCAGCGTAGAAGGGGCTAGCAATCAGCCCCAGCATTTT. It is translated as CASSVEGASNQPQHF.

V is TRBV28 and J is TRBJ2-1, with D perhaps TRBD2 (6 bases). The V and J ends lost 9 bases and 5 bases respectively, with 11 bases between them. The V gene's germline CDR1 is MDHEN and CDR2 SYDVKM. The CDR3 has 12 amino acids. The CDR3 coding sequence is TGTGCCAGTCAAGGGACTCACAATGAGCAGTTCTTC. It translates to CASQGTHNEQFF.

The J gene is TRBJ1-1, the V gene TRBV7-6; D gene ambiguous. This CDR3 has 14 amino acids. In germline, CDR1 is SGHVS, CDR2 FNYEAQ. The ends were cut back, 2 bases at V and 1 base at J, with 8 bases in the middle. The CDR3, as DNA: TGTGCCAGCAGCTTAAGCTCGGGGAACACTGAAGCTTTCTTT. This codes for CASSLSSGNTEAFF.

The chain couples TRBV5-5 to TRBJ2-4; no reliable D call. Trimming removed 0 bases from V and 8 bases from J, with 15 bases in between. Germline CDR1 is SGHKS and CDR2 is YYEKEE (reference sequence). The CDR3 is 15 residues long. CDR3 protein: CASSLERSIAYIQYF. Here the CDR3 DNA reads TGTGCCAGCAGCTTGGAACGGTCGATCGCGTACATTCAGTACTTC.

CDR3 DNA: TGTGCCAGCAGTGAAGCGCTTAAAGGGGGCGAACCAAATTCACCCCTCCACTTT. It codes for CASSEALKGGEPNSPLHF. The V and J genes are TRBV2 and TRBJ1-6, with TRBD1 identical over 7 bases. V dropped 0 bases and J dropped 7; count of bases not matched to a gene: 12. This CDR3 has 18 amino acids. Per the germline V gene, CDR1 is SNHLY and CDR2 is FYNNEI.

Details on this clone: The junction departs from germline at one end; a sequencing error may be responsible. This CDR3 is also generated by other DNA sequences in the sample. V gene TRBV7-7 combines with J gene TRBJ1-1; D might be TRBD1 (5 bases). Germline lookup yields CDR1 SSHAT and CDR2 FNYEAQ (reference sequence). This CDR3 is 13 amino acids long. CDR3 loop: CASSLVRGTEAFF. Here the CDR3 DNA reads TGTGCTAGCAGCTTAGTAAGGGGCACTGAGGCTTTCTTT.

Note on this clone: At one of its ends the junction is not consistent with the germline gene, which may arise from a read error. Other DNA sequences of this sample code for an identical CDR3. The V gene is TRBV6-4, the J gene TRBJ1-2, with 11 bases fitting TRBD1. CDR3 size: 15 residues. The germline V gene has CDR1 MRHNA and CDR2 SNTAGT. The CDR3 nucleotides are TGCGCCAGCAATAAGAGTTGGACAGGGGGCGATGGCTACACCTTC. As protein: CASNKSWTGGDGYTF.

This clone was picked up one time. The chain carries TRBV2 and TRBJ1-3; D is ambiguous. V was cut by 11 bases and J by 0 bases, with 14 bases left in between. The CDR3 loop spans 14 amino acids. Germline V lookup: CDR1 SNHLY, CDR2 FYNNEI. DNA for the CDR3: TGTGCCTCAGCAATAGGGAGCTCTGGAAACACCATATATTTT. This sequence encodes CASAIGSSGNTIYF.